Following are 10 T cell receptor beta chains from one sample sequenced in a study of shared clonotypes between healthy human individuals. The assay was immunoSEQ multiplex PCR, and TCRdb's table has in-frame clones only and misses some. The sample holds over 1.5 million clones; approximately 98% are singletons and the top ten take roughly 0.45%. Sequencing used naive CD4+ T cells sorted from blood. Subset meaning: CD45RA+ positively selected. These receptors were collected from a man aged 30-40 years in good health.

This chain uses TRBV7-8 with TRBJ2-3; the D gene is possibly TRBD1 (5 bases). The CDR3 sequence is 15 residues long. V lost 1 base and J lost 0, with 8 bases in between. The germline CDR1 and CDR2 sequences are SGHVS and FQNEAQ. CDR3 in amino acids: CASSLVAGSTDTQYF. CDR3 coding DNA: TGTGCCAGCAGCTTAGTGGCAGGGAGCACAGATACGCAGTATTTT.

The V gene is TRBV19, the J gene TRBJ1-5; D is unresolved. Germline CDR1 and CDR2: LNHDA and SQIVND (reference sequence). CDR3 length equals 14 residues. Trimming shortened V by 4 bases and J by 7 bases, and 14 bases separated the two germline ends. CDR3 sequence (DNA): TGTGCCAGTAGTAAGGTCTCCCCACGGCAGCCCCAGCATTTT. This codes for CASSKVSPRQPQHF.

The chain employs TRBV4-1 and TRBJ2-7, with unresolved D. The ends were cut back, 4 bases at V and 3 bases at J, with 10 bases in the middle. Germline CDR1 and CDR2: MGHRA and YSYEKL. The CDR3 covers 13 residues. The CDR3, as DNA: TGCGCCAGCAGCCGGATCGGTAGCTACGAGCAGTACTTC. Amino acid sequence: CASSRIGSYEQYF.

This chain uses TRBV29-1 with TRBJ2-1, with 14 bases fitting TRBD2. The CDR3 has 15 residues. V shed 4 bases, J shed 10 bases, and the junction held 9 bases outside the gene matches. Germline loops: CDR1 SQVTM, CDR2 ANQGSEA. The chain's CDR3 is CSVGGTSGSSREQFF. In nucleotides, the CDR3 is TGCAGCGTTGGGGGGACTAGCGGGAGCTCAAGGGAGCAGTTCTTC.

As DNA, the CDR3 is TGTGCCAGTAGTAGAGCGGTGGCCTCCTACGAGCAGTACTTC. This encodes CASSRAVASYEQYF. The chain uses TRBV19 and TRBJ2-7, with D possibly TRBD2 on 5 matching bases. There are 14 residues in the CDR3. The V end lost 4 bases, the J end lost 0 bases, and 10 bases lay between the germline ends. Germline CDR1 LNHDA, CDR2 SQIVND (reference sequence).

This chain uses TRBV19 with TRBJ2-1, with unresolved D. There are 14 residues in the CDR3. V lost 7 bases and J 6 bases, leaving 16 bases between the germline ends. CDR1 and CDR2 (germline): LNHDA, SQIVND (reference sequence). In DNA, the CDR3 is TGTGCCAGTACCCGGAGCGTTCTTGTCAATGAGCAGTTCTTC. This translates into CASTRSVLVNEQFF.

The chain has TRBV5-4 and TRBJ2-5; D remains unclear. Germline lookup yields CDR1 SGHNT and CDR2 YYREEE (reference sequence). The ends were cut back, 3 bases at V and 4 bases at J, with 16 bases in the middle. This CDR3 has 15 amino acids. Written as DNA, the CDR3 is TGTGCCAGCAGCTCGATAAGTCCGGGCCTAGAGACCCAGTACTTC. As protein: CASSSISPGLETQYF.

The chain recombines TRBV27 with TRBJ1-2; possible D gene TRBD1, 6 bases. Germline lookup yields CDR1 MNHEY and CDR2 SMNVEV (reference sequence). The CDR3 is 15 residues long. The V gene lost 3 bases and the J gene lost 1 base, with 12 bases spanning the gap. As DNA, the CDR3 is TGTGCCAGCAGTTTCTGGGGGGCGAATAACTATGGCTACACCTTC. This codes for CASSFWGANNYGYTF.

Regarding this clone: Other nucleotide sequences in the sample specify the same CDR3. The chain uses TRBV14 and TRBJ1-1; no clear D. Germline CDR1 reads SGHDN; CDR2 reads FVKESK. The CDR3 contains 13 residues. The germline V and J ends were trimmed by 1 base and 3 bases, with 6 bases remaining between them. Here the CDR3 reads CASSQGLDTEAFF. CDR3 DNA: TGTGCCAGCAGCCAAGGTCTCGACACTGAAGCTTTCTTT.

CDR3 residues: CAISESSGMGSANEQFF. The CDR3 coding sequence is TGTGCCATCAGTGAGTCTAGCGGGATGGGATCCGCCAATGAGCAGTTCTTC. The genes are TRBV10-3 and TRBJ2-1, with 8 nucleotides matching TRBD2. The CDR3 runs 17 residues. Germline V lookup: CDR1 ENHRY, CDR2 SYGVKD. The junction had 10 bases not matched to a gene; V was cut back by 0 bases and J by 6 bases.